The 27 T cell receptor beta chains below all came from one sample that was sequenced in a study of T cells after posttransplantation cyclophosphamide. Treatment was busulfan-fludarabine conditioning, a marrow graft, and cyclophosphamide on days +3 and +4. Some clones are missing from TCRdb's copy, which holds only in-frame ones; the method was immunoSEQ multiplex PCR. The sample lists roughly 9,900 clones, around nine tenths occurring once. The sequencing here drew on CD4+ T cells sorted from PBMCs, taken after allogeneic stem cell transplant with posttransplant cyclophosphamide. The receptor set was obtained from a male patient in his 30s who received an allogeneic stem cell transplant from a related donor, was CMV-positive, and had acute GVHD only. Some T cells may be transferred from the graft donor.

In DNA form, the CDR3 reads TGTGCCAGTAGTATGCGCACAGGGGTGGTAGGTCAGCCCCAGCATTTT. Translation gives CASSMRTGVVGQPQHF. This chain uses TRBV19 with TRBJ1-5, with 7 bases matching TRBD1. The CDR3 is 16 amino acids. The ends lost 3 bases at V and 6 bases at J; junction bases unmatched: 11. Germline values: CDR1 LNHDA, CDR2 SQIVND (reference sequence).

Only one count was recorded for this clone. This rearrangement joins TRBV7-9 to TRBJ2-1, with D maybe TRBD2 (5 bases). V was pared by 4 bases and J by 2 bases, with 12 bases between. CDR3 length equals 15 residues. The germline V gene has CDR1 SEHNR and CDR2 FQNEAQ (reference sequence). In nucleotides, the CDR3 is TGTGCCAGCAGCTGGATGGAGCGGACCTACAATGAGCAGTTCTTC. It encodes CASSWMERTYNEQFF.

The chain has TRBV5-5 and TRBJ1-4; D is undetermined. This CDR3 comprises 15 residues. The V gene's germline CDR1 is SGHKS and CDR2 YYEKEE (reference sequence). The V end lost 2 bases, the J end lost 2 bases, and 10 bases lay between the germline ends. The CDR3 nucleotides read TGTGCCAGCAGCTTTGGCGGCGCCACTAATGAAAAACTGTTTTTT. Its protein is CASSFGGATNEKLFF.

This clone occurred once. The rearrangement uses TRBV5-6 and TRBJ1-1; unclear D gene. V lost 1 base and J 3 bases, leaving 13 bases between the germline ends. The CDR3 totals 15 residues. The germline gives CDR1 SGHDT, CDR2 YYEEEE. The CDR3 here is CASSLRAGGDTEAFF. The CDR3 DNA follows: TGTGCCAGCAGCTTGCGCGCGGGTGGGGACACTGAAGCTTTCTTT. Variable domain in full (rest from reference TRBV5-6 and TRBJ1-1): DAGVTQSPTHLIKTRGQQVTLRCSPKSGHDTVSWYQQALGQGPQFIFQYYEEEERQRGNFPDRFSGHQFPNYSSELNVNALLLGDSALYLCASSLRAGGDTEAFFGQGTRLTVV.

The genes are TRBV5-1 and TRBJ1-2; tentative D call: TRBD1 (5 bases). V gave up 1 base and J gave up 0 bases, with 10 bases separating them. Looked up from germline, CDR1 is SGHRS and CDR2 is YFSETQ. The CDR3 is 15 residues long. The CDR3 DNA sequence: TGCGCCAGCAGCTTGAGGCCGGACACTAACTATGGCTACACCTTC. Its protein product is CASSLRPDTNYGYTF.

The sample holds a few counts of this clone. The genes are TRBV7-9 and TRBJ1-2; D unresolved. This CDR3 is built from 14 residues. Germline V gene data show CDR1 as SEHNR and CDR2 as FQNEAQ (reference sequence). V lost 2 bases to trimming and J lost 2 bases, with 9 bases between them. The CDR3 nucleotides are TGTGCCAGCAGCTTAATGGGCTCCAACTATGGCTACACCTTC. This codes for CASSLMGSNYGYTF. The full variable domain, in which reference TRBV7-9 and TRBJ1-2 provide the parts outside the CDR3, is DTGVSQNPRHKITKRGQNVTFRCDPISEHNRLYWYRQTLGQGPEFLTYFQNEAQLEKSRLLSDRFSAERPKGSFSTLEIQRTEQGDSAMYLCASSLMGSNYGYTFGSGTRLTVV.

This chain connects TRBV4-2 to TRBJ2-2; 8 nucleotides agree with TRBD1. CDR3 size: 16 residues. The V gene end was trimmed by 0 bases and the J gene end by 7 bases; junction bases not matched to a gene: 7. In germline, CDR1 is LGHNA, CDR2 YNFKEQ. CDR3 region: CASSQDGGTGDGELFF. CDR3 in DNA: TGTGCCAGCAGCCAAGATGGGGGGACAGGCGACGGGGAGCTGTTTTTT.

This clone appeared a single time. The genes are TRBV10-3 and TRBJ2-2; 9 positions agree with TRBD1. The ends lost 6 bases at V and 7 bases at J; junction bases unmatched: 6. This CDR3 comprises 14 residues. Germline V lookup: CDR1 ENHRY, CDR2 SYGVKD. CDR3 loop: CAISGTGLGGELFF. The CDR3 DNA is TGTGCCATCAGCGGGACAGGGTTGGGCGGGGAGCTGTTTTTT.

V gene TRBV6-6 combines with J gene TRBJ2-5; TRBD2 matches at 11 bases. With 6 bases clipped from V and 7 bases from J, the junction kept 13 bases outside the gene matches. Germline CDR1 reads MNHNY; CDR2 reads SVGAGI (reference sequence). CDR3 size: 16 residues. The CDR3 coding sequence is TGTGCCAGCAGCGAGGGGCTAGCGGGGGGCCTTTCGACCCAGTACTTC. Its translation: CASSEGLAGGLSTQYF.

The genes are TRBV19 and TRBJ1-2; TRBD1 might be the D (5 bases). Germline CDR1 and CDR2: LNHDA and SQIVND (reference sequence). Trimming took 7 bases from V and 7 from J, leaving 10 bases between them. The CDR3 spans 11 residues. For the CDR3, the DNA is TGTGCCAGTATGGGGGGGTCTGGCTACACCTTC. This gives the protein CASMGGSGYTF.

The chain links TRBV20-1 to TRBJ2-7, with 8 nucleotides matching TRBD1. Germline V CDR1 and CDR2: DFQATT, SNEGSKA (reference sequence). Germline trimming cut 2 bases from V and 10 bases from J; bases unmatched to any gene: 4. CDR3 length equals 11 residues. Written as DNA, the CDR3 is TGCAGTGCTAGACCAACAGGGGGACAGTACTTC. Amino acid sequence: CSARPTGGQYF.

The rearrangement links TRBV23-1 to TRBJ2-3, with D perhaps TRBD2 (6 bases). TRBV23-1 is annotated as an ORF whose role is uncertain. Trimming took off 2 bases at V and 2 bases at J, with 11 bases between the two ends. CDR3 length equals 15 residues. DNA for the CDR3: TGCGCCAGCAGTCAAATCGGGGGAACCACAGATACGCAGTATTTT. It translates to CASSQIGGTTDTQYF.

The gene calls are TRBV6-1 and TRBJ1-1; D uncertain. CDR1 MNHNS and CDR2 SASEGT come from the germline V gene. Between the trimmed V and J ends, which lost 4 bases and 1 base, there was a span of 10 bases. This CDR3 region has 14 residues. Here the CDR3 DNA reads TGTGCCAGCAGTGTGGGAGGGTCGAACACTGAAGCTTTCTTT. Translated, it gives CASSVGGSNTEAFF.

In this sample, this clone turned up a few times. J is TRBJ2-3 and V is TRBV29-1; no reliable D call. Germline CDR1 SQVTM, CDR2 ANQGSEA. The CDR3 sequence is 14 residues long. The DNA for the CDR3 is TGCAGTACCGGGTCCTCAGTTCCCACAGATACGCAGTATTTT. As protein: CSTGSSVPTDTQYF.

The chain employs TRBV10-1 and TRBJ2-1; D is perhaps TRBD2 (6 bases). Germline lookup yields CDR1 WNHNN and CDR2 SYGVQD (reference sequence). With 3 bases removed from V and 3 bases from J, the gap between germline ends came to 9 bases. This CDR3 spans 14 amino acids. The CDR3 region is CASSDPGDYNEQFF. CDR3 sequence (DNA): TGCGCCAGCAGTGACCCGGGGGACTACAATGAGCAGTTCTTC.

This chain connects TRBV7-2 to TRBJ1-2; D may be TRBD1 (6 bases). Germline V CDR1 and CDR2: SGHTA, FQGNSA. CDR3 length: 13 amino acids. V dropped 4 bases and J dropped 2 bases, with 8 bases sitting between them. The CDR3 DNA sequence: TGTGCCAGCAGCTCACAGGGAAACTATGGCTACACCTTC. Translation: CASSSQGNYGYTF.

The V call is TRBV6-1, the J call TRBJ1-1; TRBD1 agrees at 10 bases. The CDR3 loop spans 14 amino acids. V dropped 0 bases and J dropped 10; count of bases not matched to a gene: 5. The germline V gene has CDR1 MNHNS and CDR2 SASEGT. The chain's CDR3 is CASSEATGGRGAFF. The CDR3 nucleotides read TGTGCCAGCAGTGAAGCGACAGGGGGCCGAGGAGCTTTCTTT.

This clone turned up a few times. The V gene is TRBV7-9, the J gene TRBJ2-1, with 13 nucleotides matching TRBD2. This CDR3 region has 13 residues. In germline, CDR1 is SEHNR, CDR2 FQNEAQ (reference sequence). Here the CDR3 DNA reads TGTGTTTCGGGACTAGCGGGGAGAAATGAGCAGTTCTTC. Its translation is CVSGLAGRNEQFF.

The chain carries TRBV27 and TRBJ1-1; TRBD1 aligns across 9 bases. The CDR3 runs 17 residues. Germline CDR1 MNHEY, CDR2 SMNVEV (reference sequence). Losses at the gene ends were 3 bases for V and 1 base for J; bases not matched to a gene: 9. The CDR3 here is CASSFSGTGRRNTEAFF. The CDR3 DNA sequence: TGTGCCAGCAGTTTTTCCGGGACAGGGAGGAGGAACACTGAAGCTTTCTTT.

The chain links TRBV27 to TRBJ2-3; 8 nucleotides agree with TRBD2. The length of the CDR3 is 13 residues. Germline values: CDR1 MNHEY, CDR2 SMNVEV (reference sequence). With V trimmed by 3 bases and J by 4 bases, 0 bases remained unmatched. CDR3 sequence reads: CASSFSGADTQYF. CDR3 nucleotides: TGTGCCAGCAGTTTTAGCGGGGCAGATACGCAGTATTTT.

This clone was seen just once. The rearrangement joins TRBV2 to TRBJ1-6; TRBD1 might be the D (5 bases). The CDR3 is 15 amino acids. Per germline, CDR1 SNHLY and CDR2 FYNNEI. V was trimmed by 2 bases and J by 7 bases, leaving 12 bases between them. The CDR3 loop is CASSESQGGNSPLHF. CDR3 DNA sequence: TGTGCCAGCAGTGAATCGCAGGGAGGCAATTCACCCCTCCACTTT. The full variable domain, rest sourced from reference TRBV2 and TRBJ1-6, is EPEVTQTPSHQVTQMGQEVILRCVPISNHLYFYWYRQILGQKVEFLVSFYNNEISEKSEIFDDQFSVERPDGSNFTLKIRSTKLEDSAMYFCASSESQGGNSPLHFGNGTRLTVT.

This clone was counted a single time. This chain uses TRBV4-3 with TRBJ2-3, with D possibly being TRBD2 (6 bases). The CDR3 covers 16 residues. CDR1 and CDR2 from the germline V gene are LGHNA and YSLEER. The V gene lost 2 bases and the J gene lost 2 bases, with 14 bases spanning the gap. As DNA, the CDR3 is TGCGCCAGCAGCCAACCGCTGCGCGGGGACACAGATACGCAGTATTTT. Translation: CASSQPLRGDTDTQYF.

The CDR3 reads CASSLEGQDTEAFF. CDR3 sequence (DNA): TGTGCCAGCAGCTTAGAGGGACAGGACACTGAAGCTTTCTTT. The chain links TRBV7-2 to TRBJ1-1; 8 bases are shared with TRBD1. V shed 1 base, J shed 3 bases, and the junction held 1 base outside the gene matches. Germline V gene data show CDR1 as SGHTA and CDR2 as FQGNSA. The CDR3 runs 14 residues. The full variable domain, completed using reference TRBV7-2 and TRBJ1-1, is GAGVSQSPSNKVTEKGKDVELRCDPISGHTALYWYRQSLGQGLEFLIYFQGNSAPDKSGLPSDRFSAERTGGSVSTLTIQRTQQEDSAVYLCASSLEGQDTEAFFGQGTRLTVV.

DNA for the CDR3: TGTGCCAGCGTGAGGGGTAGCGGGGGGGCCGGGGAGCTGTTTTTT. It encodes CASVRGSGGAGELFF. V usage is TRBV2 and J usage is TRBJ2-2, with 11 bases matching TRBD2. Germline assignment: CDR1 SNHLY and CDR2 FYNNEI. Trimming removed 8 bases from V and 6 bases from J; junction bases left unmatched: 8. This CDR3 contains 15 residues.

The CDR3 nucleotides are TGTGCCAGCAGCTTAGTCTTTCAGACGCAGTATTTT. Translating it yields CASSLVFQTQYF. This chain links TRBV7-9 with TRBJ2-3, with D unresolved. V shed 1 base and J shed 9 bases, with 8 bases lying between them. The CDR3 loop spans 12 amino acids. The germline CDR1 and CDR2 sequences are SEHNR and FQNEAQ (reference sequence). The full variable domain, completed using reference TRBV7-9 and TRBJ2-3, is DTGVSQNPRHKITKRGQNVTFRCDPISEHNRLYWYRQTLGQGPEFLTYFQNEAQLEKSRLLSDRFSAERPKGSFSTLEIQRTEQGDSAMYLCASSLVFQTQYFGPGTRLTVL.

The genes are TRBV30 and TRBJ1-2, with unresolved D. V was trimmed by 3 bases and J by 0 bases, leaving 11 bases between them. The CDR3 runs to 14 residues. Germline V lookup: CDR1 GTSNPN, CDR2 SVGIG (reference sequence). The CDR3 sequence: CAWRGDIANYGYTF. The CDR3 DNA reads TGTGCCTGGAGGGGTGACATAGCTAACTATGGCTACACCTTC.

The V gene is TRBV4-1, the J gene TRBJ1-4; no clear D gene. CDR1 is MGHRA and CDR2 is YSYEKL in the germline V gene. V shed 0 bases and J shed 3 bases, with 8 bases lying between them. The CDR3 is 15 residues long. The CDR3 protein is CASSQDGQPNEKLFF. DNA of the CDR3: TGCGCCAGCAGCCAAGATGGGCAGCCTAATGAAAAACTGTTTTTT.